The 13 T cell receptor beta chains reported below all come from one sample, sequenced in a study of shared clonotypes between healthy human individuals. Naive CD8 cells comprised CD45RO-negative, CCR7-positively selected cells, excluding terminally differentiated effector memory CD45RA+ cells. Sequencing was performed with immunoSEQ multiplex PCR; in TCRdb, only in-frame clones are kept and a portion is missing. The sample has around 2,100,000 clones; approximately 95% are singletons. Source material: naive CD8+ T cells sorted from blood. The receptor set was obtained from a man aged 18 to 29 in good health.

The chain has TRBV27 and TRBJ2-5; 11 nucleotides match TRBD1. The CDR3 runs 16 residues. Germline V CDR1 and CDR2: MNHEY, SMNVEV (reference sequence). V lost 5 bases and J lost 2; bases outside the gene matches: 7. For the CDR3, the DNA is TGTGCCAGCAGTCCGGGGACAGGGGGAAGGCAAGAGACCCAGTACTTC. Amino acid sequence: CASSPGTGGRQETQYF.

The chain links TRBV7-6 to TRBJ2-3; 9 bases agree with TRBD2. The V gene end was trimmed by 5 bases and the J gene end by 0 bases; junction bases not matched to a gene: 3. The CDR3 runs to 15 residues. Per the germline V gene, CDR1 is SGHVS and CDR2 is FNYEAQ. CDR3 sequence reads: CASSPGLASTDTQYF. CDR3 nucleotide sequence: TGTGCCAGCAGCCCAGGACTAGCGAGCACAGATACGCAGTATTTT. The full variable domain, its missing parts supplied by reference TRBV7-6 and TRBJ2-3, is GAGVSQSPRYKVTKRGQDVALRCDPISGHVSLYWYRQALGQGPEFLTYFNYEAQQDKSGLPNDRFSAERPEGSISTLTIQRTEQRDSAMYRCASSPGLASTDTQYFGPGTRLTVL.

V gene TRBV6-5 combines with J gene TRBJ2-5, with 9 bases identical to TRBD2. Germline V gives CDR1 MNHEY, CDR2 SVGAGI. The junction had 9 bases not matched to a gene; V was cut back by 3 bases and J by 4 bases. The CDR3 sequence is 16 residues long. The CDR3 sequence is CASSYFGSGGLETQYF. The CDR3 nucleotides are TGTGCCAGCAGTTATTTTGGTAGCGGGGGTTTAGAGACCCAGTACTTC.

The chain is built from TRBV7-2 and TRBJ2-2, with D possibly being TRBD1 (5 bases). Trimming took off 2 bases at V and 2 bases at J, with 15 bases between the two ends. CDR1 is SGHTA and CDR2 is FQGNSA in the germline V gene. The CDR3 consists of 17 residues. The chain's CDR3 is CASSLRLGTGNTGELFF. In DNA, the CDR3 is TGTGCCAGCAGCTTACGATTAGGAACAGGAAACACCGGGGAGCTGTTTTTT.

The gene calls are TRBV6-1 and TRBJ1-2; a weak D match, TRBD1 (5 bases). V gave up 3 bases and J gave up 3 bases, with 20 bases separating them. CDR1 and CDR2 from the germline V gene are MNHNS and SASEGT. The CDR3 runs 17 residues. CDR3 nucleotide sequence: TGTGCCAGCAGTGACGGGACGGTTGACTACCTATACTATGGCTACACCTTC. It specifies CASSDGTVDYLYYGYTF.

Comment on this clone: Other DNA sequences within the sample encode an identical CDR3. The chain recombines TRBV7-9 with TRBJ1-1, with D tentatively TRBD1 (5 bases). Trimming left V 0 bases short and J 0 bases short, with 8 bases between. The CDR3 spans 15 residues. Germline V CDR1 and CDR2: SEHNR, FQNEAQ (reference sequence). CDR3: CASSLAQGLNTEAFF. The CDR3 DNA follows: TGTGCCAGCAGCTTAGCCCAGGGACTGAACACTGAAGCTTTCTTT.

V usage is TRBV4-3 and J usage is TRBJ1-1, with D possibly TRBD1 on 5 matching bases. V shed 0 bases and J shed 1 base, with 12 bases lying between them. CDR3 length: 16 amino acids. Germline V gene sequence: CDR1 LGHNA, CDR2 YSLEER. The CDR3 sequence: CASSQDRETANTEAFF. The CDR3 DNA is TGCGCCAGCAGCCAAGACCGAGAGACAGCGAACACTGAAGCTTTCTTT.

Points on this clone: Other DNA sequences of this sample code for an identical CDR3. J is TRBJ2-1 and V is TRBV28; 8 nucleotides line up with TRBD2. J lost 8 bases, V lost 3 bases, and 3 bases had no gene match. This CDR3 spans 13 amino acids. Germline-derived CDR1 and CDR2 are MDHEN and SYDVKM. This CDR3 is CASSFTGGDEQFF. Here the CDR3 DNA reads TGTGCCAGCAGTTTTACGGGGGGGGATGAGCAGTTCTTC.

The chain couples TRBV5-1 to TRBJ2-5, with TRBD2 identical over 8 bases. The CDR3 spans 15 residues. Unmatched junction bases numbered 10, after V lost 4 bases and J lost 5 bases. Looked up from germline, CDR1 is SGHRS and CDR2 is YFSETQ. The CDR3 DNA is TGCGCCAGCAGCGGACTGGGGAGCGGGGGTGAGACCCAGTACTTC. It translates to CASSGLGSGGETQYF.

The V call is TRBV4-1, the J call TRBJ2-1; tentative D call: TRBD2 (5 bases). Between the trimmed V and J ends, which lost 6 bases and 1 base, there was a span of 13 bases. The CDR3 has 15 amino acids. Germline loops: CDR1 MGHRA, CDR2 YSYEKL. CDR3: CASSATRGSYNEQFF. The CDR3 nucleotides are TGCGCCAGCAGTGCAACTAGAGGTTCCTACAATGAGCAGTTCTTC.

The CDR3 loop reads CASSSTRTSGVLYEQYF. The DNA for the CDR3 is TGTGCCAGCAGCTCTACGCGGACTAGCGGGGTTCTCTACGAGCAGTACTTC. The chain has TRBV7-9 and TRBJ2-7; the match to TRBD2 covers 12 bases. The trim removed 4 bases at V and 3 bases at J, leaving 10 bases unmatched. Germline loops: CDR1 SEHNR, CDR2 FQNEAQ (reference sequence). CDR3 length: 17 amino acids.

J is TRBJ2-7 and V is TRBV10-2, with D maybe TRBD1 (5 bases). Germline CDR1 is WSHSY and CDR2 is SAAADI. This CDR3 is built from 12 residues. V lost 8 bases and J lost 4, with 12 bases in between. In DNA form, the CDR3 reads TGCGCCAGCCGGCAAAAGGGGTACGAGCAGTACTTC. Amino acids: CASRQKGYEQYF.

The chain joins TRBV9 to TRBJ1-1; the match to TRBD1 covers 9 bases. Germline V gene lookup returns CDR1 SGDLS and CDR2 YYNGEE. With V trimmed by 3 bases and J by 4 bases, 4 bases remained unmatched. This CDR3 is built from 14 residues. This CDR3 reads CASSDTTGGTEAFF. In DNA form, the CDR3 reads TGTGCCAGCAGCGACACGACAGGGGGCACTGAAGCTTTCTTT.